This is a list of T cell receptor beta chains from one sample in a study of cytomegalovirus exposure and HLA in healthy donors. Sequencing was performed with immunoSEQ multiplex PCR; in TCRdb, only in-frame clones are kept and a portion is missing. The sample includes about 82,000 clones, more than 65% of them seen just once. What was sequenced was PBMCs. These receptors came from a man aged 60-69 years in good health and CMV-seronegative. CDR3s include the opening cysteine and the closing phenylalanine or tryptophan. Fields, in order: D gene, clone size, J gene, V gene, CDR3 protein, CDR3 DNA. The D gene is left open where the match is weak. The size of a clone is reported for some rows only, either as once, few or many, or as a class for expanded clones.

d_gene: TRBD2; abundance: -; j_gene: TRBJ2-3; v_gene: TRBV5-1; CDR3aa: CASSPGGVGDTQYF; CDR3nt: TGCGCCAGCAGCCCGGGGGGAGTTGGAGATACGCAGTATTTT
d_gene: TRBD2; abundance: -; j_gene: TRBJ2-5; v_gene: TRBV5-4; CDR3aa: CATTSGGYQETQYF; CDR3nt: TGTGCCACTACGTCGGGGGGGTACCAAGAGACCCAGTACTTC
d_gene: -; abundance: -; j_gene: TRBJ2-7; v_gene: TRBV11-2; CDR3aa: CASSLDRGSFYEQYF; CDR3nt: TGTGCCAGCAGCTTAGACCGTGGCTCTTTCTACGAGCAGTACTTC
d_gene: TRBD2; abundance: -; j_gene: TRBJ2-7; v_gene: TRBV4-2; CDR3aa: CASSQTTGGGSYEQYF; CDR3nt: TGTGCCAGCAGCCAAACTACGGGGGGGGGCTCCTACGAGCAGTACTTC
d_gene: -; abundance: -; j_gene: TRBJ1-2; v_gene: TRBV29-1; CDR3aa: CSVQVLYGYTF; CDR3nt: TGCAGCGTTCAGGTTCTCTATGGCTACACCTTC
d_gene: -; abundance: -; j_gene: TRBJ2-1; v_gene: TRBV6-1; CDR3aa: CASSERRGAYNEQFF; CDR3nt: TGTGCCAGCAGTGAACGTCGCGGGGCGTACAATGAGCAGTTCTTC
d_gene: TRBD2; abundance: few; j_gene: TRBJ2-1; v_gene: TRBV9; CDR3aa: CASSVGLAGFYNEQFF; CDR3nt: TGTGCCAGCAGCGTAGGGCTAGCGGGCTTCTACAATGAGCAGTTCTTC
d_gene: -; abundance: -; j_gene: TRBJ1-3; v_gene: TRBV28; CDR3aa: CASFGAFHSGNTIYF; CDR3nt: TGTGCCAGCTTTGGGGCCTTTCACTCTGGAAACACCATATATTTT
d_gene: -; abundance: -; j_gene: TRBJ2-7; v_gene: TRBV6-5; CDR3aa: CASSYRQSYEQYF; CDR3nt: TGTGCCAGCAGTTACCGACAGAGCTACGAGCAGTACTTC
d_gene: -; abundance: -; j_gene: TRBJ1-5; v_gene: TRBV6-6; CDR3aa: CASNIGGGGQPQHF; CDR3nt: TGTGCCAGCAACATCGGGGGGGGCGGTCAGCCCCAGCATTTT
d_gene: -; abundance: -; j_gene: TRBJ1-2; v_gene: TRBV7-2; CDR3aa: CASSLREGNYGYTF; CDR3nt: TGTGCCAGCAGCTTAAGAGAGGGCAACTATGGCTACACCTTC
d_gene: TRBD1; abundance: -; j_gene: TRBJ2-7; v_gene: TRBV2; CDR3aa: CASSDRGWYEQYF; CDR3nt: TGTGCCAGCAGTGACAGGGGGTGGTACGAGCAGTACTTC
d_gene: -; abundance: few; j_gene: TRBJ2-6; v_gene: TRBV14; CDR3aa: CASSETGRSGANVLTF; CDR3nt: TGTGCCAGCAGCGAAACAGGACGATCTGGGGCCAACGTCCTGACTTTC
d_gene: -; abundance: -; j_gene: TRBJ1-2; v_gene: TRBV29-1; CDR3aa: CSVEDPRSGYTF; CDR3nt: TGCAGCGTTGAAGATCCCAGGTCCGGCTACACCTTC
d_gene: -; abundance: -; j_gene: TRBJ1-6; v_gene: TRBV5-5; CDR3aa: CASSLAMTGLGSPLHF; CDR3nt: TGTGCCAGCAGCTTGGCAATGACAGGACTGGGTTCACCCCTCCACTTT
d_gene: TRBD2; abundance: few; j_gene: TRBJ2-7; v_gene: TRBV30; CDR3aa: CAWSDPGGVKPGYEQYF; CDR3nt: TGTGCCTGGAGTGACCCTGGGGGGGTTAAACCGGGCTACGAGCAGTACTTC
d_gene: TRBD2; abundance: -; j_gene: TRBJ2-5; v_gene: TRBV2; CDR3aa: CASSRTSGETQYF; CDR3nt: TGTGCCAGCAGCCGGACTAGCGGAGAGACCCAGTACTTC
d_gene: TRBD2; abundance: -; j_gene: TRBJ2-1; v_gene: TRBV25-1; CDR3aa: CASASGRPYNEQFF; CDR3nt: TGTGCCAGCGCGAGCGGGAGGCCCTACAATGAGCAGTTCTTC
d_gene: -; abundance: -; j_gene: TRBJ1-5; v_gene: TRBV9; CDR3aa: CASSVASSNQPQHF; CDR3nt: TGTGCCAGCAGCGTAGCGAGTAGCAATCAGCCCCAGCATTTT
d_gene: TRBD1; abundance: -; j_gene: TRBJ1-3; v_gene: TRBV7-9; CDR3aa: CASSPRGGQGRGNTIYF; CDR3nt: TGTGCCAGCAGCCCCCGGGGAGGACAGGGGAGAGGAAACACCATATATTTT